The next 19 T cell receptor beta chains were all read from a single sample in a study of circulating and synovial CD4+ cells in juvenile arthritis. Only in-frame clones appear in the TCRdb table, and some are missing; sequencing was by immunoSEQ multiplex PCR. This sample has about 33,000 clones, with more than 90% found just once. Material for sequencing was CD4+ T cells from blood. The receptors here all came from a human donor with juvenile idiopathic arthritis.

As to this clone: Other DNA sequences in the same sample also yield this CDR3. The genes are TRBV18 and TRBJ2-3; D gene ambiguous. CDR3 length: 13 residues. The V gene lost 3 bases and the J gene lost 0 bases, with 4 bases spanning the gap. Germline-derived CDR1 and CDR2 are KGHSH and LQKENI. The CDR3 reads CASSPPSTDTQYF. The CDR3 DNA reads TGTGCCAGCTCACCCCCTAGCACAGATACGCAGTATTTT.

This chain joins TRBV7-2 and TRBJ1-2; weak D call: TRBD1 (6 bases). The CDR3 runs 17 residues. CDR1 SGHTA and CDR2 FQGNSA come from the germline V gene. Trimming removed 3 bases at V and 2 bases at J, with 19 bases between. The CDR3 DNA sequence: TGTGCCAGCAGCTTTTGGGGGGGGCCGCAAGCCAACTATGGCTACACCTTC. This encodes CASSFWGGPQANYGYTF.

The chain couples TRBV27 to TRBJ2-5; 8 positions agree with TRBD2. Per the germline V gene, CDR1 is MNHEY and CDR2 is SMNVEV (reference sequence). V was clipped by 2 bases and J by 0 bases; unmatched bases: 14. This CDR3 contains 19 residues. Here the CDR3 reads CASSLAPGGAGRNQETQYF. As DNA, the CDR3 is TGTGCCAGCAGTTTAGCCCCCGGGGGGGCAGGGCGAAACCAAGAGACCCAGTACTTC.

The V gene is TRBV29-1, the J gene TRBJ2-4; 10 bases map to TRBD1. The J segment lost 15 bases and the V segment lost 0 bases, leaving 14 bases of the junction unmatched. This CDR3 is built from 15 residues. CDR1 SQVTM and CDR2 ANQGSEA come from the germline V gene. This CDR3 reads CSVEDTGTGARRRYF. CDR3 coding DNA: TGCAGCGTTGAAGACACCGGGACAGGGGCGCGGCGGCGGTACTTC.

The chain carries TRBV11-2 and TRBJ2-5; TRBD1 is a possible D gene (7 bases). The germline V and J ends were trimmed by 3 bases and 4 bases, with 15 bases remaining between them. The CDR3 spans 15 residues. CDR1 and CDR2 from the germline V gene are SGHAT and FQNNGV. The CDR3 nucleotides read TGTGCCAGCAGCTTCGGGGGACAGTCTCGAGAGACCCAGTACTTC. It codes for CASSFGGQSRETQYF. The whole variable domain, remainder taken from reference TRBV11-2 and TRBJ2-5, is EAGVAQSPRYKIIEKRQSVAFWCNPISGHATLYWYQQILGQGPKLLIQFQNNGVVDDSQLPKDRFSAERLKGVDSTLKIQPAKLEDSAVYLCASSFGGQSRETQYFGPGTRLLVL.

The genes are TRBV6-5 and TRBJ2-1, with TRBD2 matching 7 bases. The CDR3 runs 14 residues. The germline V gene encodes CDR1 MNHEY and CDR2 SVGAGI. V lost 5 bases and J lost 8; bases outside the gene matches: 9. The DNA of the CDR3 is TGTGCCAGCAGTCCCCCGGGGGGAGGGGATGAGCAGTTCTTC. Encoded protein: CASSPPGGGDEQFF.

The chain carries TRBV7-9 and TRBJ1-5; the match to TRBD1 covers 7 bases. The CDR3 has 14 residues. Germline-derived CDR1 and CDR2 are SEHNR and FQNEAQ (reference sequence). With V trimmed by 6 bases and J by 3 bases, 5 bases remained unmatched. CDR3 region: CASSQQGNNQPQHF. The CDR3 DNA follows: TGTGCCAGCAGTCAACAGGGGAACAATCAGCCCCAGCATTTT.

This chain joins TRBV4-3 and TRBJ2-5; D gene unclear. This CDR3 region has 13 residues. The germline V and J ends were trimmed by 1 base and 5 bases, with 8 bases remaining between them. Germline V gene sequence: CDR1 LGHNA, CDR2 YSLEER. CDR3 in DNA: TGCGCCAGCAGCCAAGGTTACTCGGAGACCCAGTACTTC. Protein sequence: CASSQGYSETQYF.

The chain is built from TRBV21-1 and TRBJ2-1; the table's D call, TRBD2, was not checked against the DNA. TRBV21-1 is given as a pseudogene. The CDR3 runs to 23 residues. This chain's CDR3 is CASSTLRVGVRGGRESTYNEQFF. The CDR3 region has the DNA TGTGCCAGCAGCACACTAAGGGTAGGTGTGAGAGGAGGACGGGAGTCTACCTACAATGAGCAGTTCTTC.

The CDR3 spells CASSQDPDWSGMDIQYF. CDR3 nucleotides: TGCGCCAGCAGCCAAGATCCCGACTGGTCGGGGATGGACATTCAGTACTTC. The rearrangement joins TRBV4-3 to TRBJ2-4; D perhaps matches TRBD2 (5 bases). Trimming took 0 bases from V and 8 from J, leaving 20 bases between them. Germline V gene sequence: CDR1 LGHNA, CDR2 YSLEER. This CDR3 has 17 residues.

The rearrangement links TRBV11-3 to TRBJ2-1, with D tentatively TRBD1 (6 bases). Looked up from germline, CDR1 is SGHNT and CDR2 is YENEEA. The CDR3 sequence is 14 residues long. Trimming removed 8 bases from V and 2 bases from J, with 13 bases in between. In DNA form, the CDR3 reads TGTGCCAGCCAAACAGGGCTTACCTACAATGAGCAGTTCTTC. Encoded protein: CASQTGLTYNEQFF. Complete variable domain (other parts from reference TRBV11-3 and TRBJ2-1): EAGVVQSPRYKIIEKKQPVAFWCNPISGHNTLYWYLQNLGQGPELLIRYENEEAVDDSQLPKDRFSAERLKGVDSTLKIQPAELGDSAVYLCASQTGLTYNEQFFGPGTRLTVL.

The chain links TRBV27 to TRBJ2-7, with D maybe TRBD1 (6 bases). Per germline, CDR1 MNHEY and CDR2 SMNVEV (reference sequence). With 3 bases removed from V and 4 bases from J, the gap between germline ends came to 16 bases. The CDR3 has 15 residues. CDR3 sequence (DNA): TGTGCCAGCAGTTTTTCAGGGGCCTCTTATTACGAGCAGTACTTC. As protein: CASSFSGASYYEQYF.

V gene TRBV10-1 combines with J gene TRBJ1-5; D is uncertain. The V gene's germline CDR1 is WNHNN and CDR2 SYGVQD (reference sequence). Trimming took off 3 bases at V and 1 base at J, with 10 bases between the two ends. The CDR3 is made up of 15 amino acids. CDR3 nucleotide sequence: TGCGCCAGCAGTGAAGGTAGAGGCAGCAATCAGCCCCAGCATTTT. Translation: CASSEGRGSNQPQHF.

This rearrangement joins TRBV6-4 to TRBJ2-1, with 7 bases aligning to TRBD2. This CDR3 is 16 amino acids long. The V gene's germline CDR1 is MRHNA and CDR2 SNTAGT. V was pared by 2 bases and J by 0 bases, with 4 bases of the junction left unmatched. In DNA, the CDR3 is TGTGCCAGCAGTGACGTGGGGGGGAGCTCCTACAATGAGCAGTTCTTC. Translated, it gives CASSDVGGSSYNEQFF.

The V call is TRBV2, the J call TRBJ1-5; 7 positions agree with TRBD1. From germline, CDR1 is SNHLY and CDR2 FYNNEI. J lost 0 bases, V lost 6 bases, and 5 bases had no gene match. This CDR3 contains 15 residues. The CDR3 sequence is CASRYPGGSNQPQHF. DNA of the CDR3: TGTGCCAGCAGATACCCAGGGGGTAGCAATCAGCCCCAGCATTTT.

The chain joins TRBV11-2 to TRBJ2-5; 14 bases line up with TRBD2. With V trimmed by 4 bases and J by 4 bases, 5 bases remained unmatched. The CDR3 is 16 amino acids. Per germline, CDR1 SGHAT and CDR2 FQNNGV. The CDR3 DNA sequence: TGTGCCAGCAGCTCCTACGGGACTAGCGGGAGAGAGACCCAGTACTTC. Amino acids: CASSSYGTSGRETQYF.

This clone came up once. An end of the junction differs from the germline gene, which may be a read error. The V call is TRBV6-1, the J call TRBJ1-5; D remains unclear. CDR3 length: 14 amino acids. Looked up from germline, CDR1 is MNHNS and CDR2 is SASEGT. The CDR3 sequence is CASSQAQVRQPQHF. CDR3 sequence (DNA): TGTGCCAGCAGTCAAGCGCAGGTCCGCCAGCCCCAGCATTTT.

The chain joins TRBV25-1 to TRBJ1-6, with no clear D. V lost 4 bases to trimming and J lost 7 bases, with 5 bases between them. The CDR3 is made up of 12 amino acids. The germline gives CDR1 MGHDK, CDR2 SYGVNS. The CDR3 DNA reads as TGTGCCAGCAGTGCGGGAAATTCACCCCTCCACTTT. As protein: CASSAGNSPLHF.

V usage is TRBV7-9 and J usage is TRBJ2-7; 11 positions match TRBD1. This CDR3 is built from 16 residues. With V trimmed by 4 bases and J by 3 bases, 8 bases remained unmatched. Per the germline V gene, CDR1 is SEHNR and CDR2 is FQNEAQ (reference sequence). The CDR3 DNA reads as TGTGCCAGCAGCTCCTCCCCGGGACAGGGGGTCTACGAGCAGTACTTC. Translated: CASSSSPGQGVYEQYF.